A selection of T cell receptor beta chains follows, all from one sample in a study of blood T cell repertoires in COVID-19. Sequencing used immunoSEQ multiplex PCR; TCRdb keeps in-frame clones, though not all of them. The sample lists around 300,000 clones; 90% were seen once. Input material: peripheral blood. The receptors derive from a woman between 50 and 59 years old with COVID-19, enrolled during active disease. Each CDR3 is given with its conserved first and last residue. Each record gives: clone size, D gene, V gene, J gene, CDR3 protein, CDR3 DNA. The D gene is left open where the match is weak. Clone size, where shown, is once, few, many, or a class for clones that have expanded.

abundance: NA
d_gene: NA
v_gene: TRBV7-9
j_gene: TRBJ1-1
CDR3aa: CASSLALGGITEAFF
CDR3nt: TGTGCCAGCAGCTTAGCTTTGGGAGGGATCACTGAAGCTTTCTTT

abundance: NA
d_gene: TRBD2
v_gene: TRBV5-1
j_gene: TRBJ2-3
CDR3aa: CASSLDASGRADTQYF
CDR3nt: TGCGCCAGCAGCTTGGACGCTAGCGGGAGGGCAGATACGCAGTATTTT

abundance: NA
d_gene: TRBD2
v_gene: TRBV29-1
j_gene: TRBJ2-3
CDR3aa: CSVESTSGSTDTQYF
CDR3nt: TGCAGCGTTGAATCGACTAGCGGTAGCACAGATACGCAGTATTTT

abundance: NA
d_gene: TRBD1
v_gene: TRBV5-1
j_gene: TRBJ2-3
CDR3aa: CASSLEGQLTDTQYF
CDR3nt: TGCGCCAGCAGCTTGGAGGGACAGCTTACAGATACGCAGTATTTT

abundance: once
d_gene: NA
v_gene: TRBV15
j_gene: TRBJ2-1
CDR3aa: CATSSGGRPHNEQFF
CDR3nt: TGTGCCACCAGCAGCGGAGGGAGGCCCCACAATGAGCAGTTCTTC

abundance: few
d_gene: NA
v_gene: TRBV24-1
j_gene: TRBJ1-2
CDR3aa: CATSDQTDRNYGYTF
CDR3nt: TGTGCCACCAGTGACCAGACAGACCGTAACTATGGCTACACCTTC

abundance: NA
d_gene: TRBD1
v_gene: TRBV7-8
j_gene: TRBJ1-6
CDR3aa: CASRGMTGSSPLHF
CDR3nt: TGTGCCAGCAGGGGGATGACAGGGTCTTCACCCCTCCACTTT

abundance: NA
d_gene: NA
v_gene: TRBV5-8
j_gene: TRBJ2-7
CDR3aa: CASSYLWDNSYEQYF
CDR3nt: TGTGCCAGCAGCTACCTCTGGGACAACTCCTACGAGCAGTACTTC

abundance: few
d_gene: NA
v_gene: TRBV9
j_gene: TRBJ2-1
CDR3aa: CASSPTSRNEQFF
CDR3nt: TGTGCCAGCAGCCCTACTAGCCGCAATGAGCAGTTCTTC

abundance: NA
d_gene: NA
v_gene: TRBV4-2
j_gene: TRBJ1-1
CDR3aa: CASSPHEGETNTEAFF
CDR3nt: TGTGCCAGCAGCCCCCATGAGGGGGAGACGAACACTGAAGCTTTCTTT

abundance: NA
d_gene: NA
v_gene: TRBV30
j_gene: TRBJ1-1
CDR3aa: CAWSLRGSTEAFF
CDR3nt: TGTGCCTGGAGTCTGAGGGGGAGCACTGAAGCTTTCTTT

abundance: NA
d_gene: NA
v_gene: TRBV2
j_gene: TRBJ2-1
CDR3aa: CASRRATMYNEQFF
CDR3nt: TGTGCCAGCAGGAGAGCCACTATGTACAATGAGCAGTTCTTC

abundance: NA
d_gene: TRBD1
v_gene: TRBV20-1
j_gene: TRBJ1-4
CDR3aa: CSASPSGRGRGEKLFF
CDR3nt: TGCAGTGCTAGTCCCTCGGGCAGGGGGCGAGGGGAAAAACTGTTTTTT

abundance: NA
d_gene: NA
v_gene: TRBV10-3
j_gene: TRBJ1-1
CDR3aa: CAISELGWAYF
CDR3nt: TGTGCCATCAGTGAGTTGGGTTGGGCTTACTTT

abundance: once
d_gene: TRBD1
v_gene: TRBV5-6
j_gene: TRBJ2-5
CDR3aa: CASSPQGDQETQYF
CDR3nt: TGTGCCAGCAGCCCACAGGGGGACCAAGAGACCCAGTACTTC

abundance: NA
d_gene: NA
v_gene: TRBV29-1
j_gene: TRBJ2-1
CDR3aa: CSVEEGGDNEQFF
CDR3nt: TGCAGCGTTGAAGAAGGCGGGGACAATGAGCAGTTCTTC

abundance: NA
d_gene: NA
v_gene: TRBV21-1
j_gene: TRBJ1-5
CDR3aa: CASSKGRGNQPQHF
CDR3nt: TGTGCCAGCAGCAAAGGGCGGGGGAATCAGCCCCAGCATTTT

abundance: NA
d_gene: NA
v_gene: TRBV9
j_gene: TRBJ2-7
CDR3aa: CASSVLDSSYEQYF
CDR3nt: TGTGCCAGCAGCGTTCTAGACAGCTCCTACGAGCAGTACTTC

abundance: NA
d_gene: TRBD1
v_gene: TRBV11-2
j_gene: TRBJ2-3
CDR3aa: CASSGRDRSGDTQYF
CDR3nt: TGTGCCAGCAGCGGCCGGGACAGAAGTGGAGATACGCAGTATTTT

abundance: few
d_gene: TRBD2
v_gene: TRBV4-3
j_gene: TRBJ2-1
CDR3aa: CASSQEYQREGWNEQFF
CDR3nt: TGCGCCAGCAGCCAAGAATACCAGCGGGAGGGCTGGAATGAGCAGTTCTTC

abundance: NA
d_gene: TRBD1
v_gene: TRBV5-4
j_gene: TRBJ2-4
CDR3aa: CASSPPGQGKNIQYF
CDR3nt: TGTGCCAGCAGCCCACCGGGACAGGGCAAAAACATTCAGTACTTC

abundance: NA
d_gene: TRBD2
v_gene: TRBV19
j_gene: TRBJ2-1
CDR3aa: CASRPSGSSYNEQFF
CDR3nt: TGTGCCAGTAGGCCTAGCGGAAGCTCCTACAATGAGCAGTTCTTC

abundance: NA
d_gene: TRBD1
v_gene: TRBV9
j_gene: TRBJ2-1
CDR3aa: CASSAGTANEQFF
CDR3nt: TGTGCCAGCAGCGCCGGGACAGCAAATGAGCAGTTCTTC

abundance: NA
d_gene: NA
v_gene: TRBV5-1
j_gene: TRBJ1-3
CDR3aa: CASSLVSGANSGNTIYF
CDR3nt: TGCGCCAGCAGCTTGGTCTCTGGGGCTAACTCTGGAAACACCATATATTTT